This T cell receptor (beta chain) stems from a study of cytomegalovirus exposure and HLA in healthy donors. Use of 60 Vbeta and 13 Jbeta primers characterized the PCR. Libraries were prepared by immunoSEQ multiplex PCR; TCRdb keeps only in-frame clonotypes and omits some of them. This sample has around 160,000 clones, with approximately 78% found just once. Points from the study as a whole: CMV serostatus was the only immune exposure information that was available.

The CDR3 consists of 16 residues. V shed 0 bases and J shed 0 bases, with 11 bases lying between them. Germline CDR1 reads LGHNA; CDR2 reads YNFKEQ. In regard to this clone: Its antigen is currently unknown.

The origin of this receptor is a man between 40 and 49 years old in good health and CMV-seropositive. The chain has TRBV4-2 and TRBJ1-2; D possibly corresponds to TRBD1 (5 bases). Sequencing was done on a sample of PBMCs. DNA of the CDR3: TGTGCCAGCAGCCAAGATCAGGGAAGACCTAACTATGGCTACACCTTC. It codes for CASSQDQGRPNYGYTF.